Reported below is one TCR beta chain. Clones were read by immunoSEQ multiplex PCR, and TCRdb kept only the in-frame ones, dropping some. The sample has some 78,000 clones, 85% to 90% seen once. The sample comes from a study of radiotherapy plus CTLA-4 blockade in lung cancer. The specimen was peripheral blood, collected from a patient treated with radiotherapy plus ipilimumab. This clonotype was sampled from a human donor with non-small cell lung cancer who had stable disease on radiotherapy plus ipilimumab.

The CDR3 sequence is CASSRDSYGYTF. The CDR3 coding sequence is TGTGCCAGCAGCCGGGACAGCTATGGCTACACCTTC. J is TRBJ1-2 and V is TRBV2; 7 nucleotides align to TRBD1. This CDR3 has 12 amino acids. Germline CDR1 reads SNHLY; CDR2 reads FYNNEI. With V trimmed by 6 bases and J by 4 bases, 2 bases remained unmatched. The whole variable domain, remainder taken from reference TRBV2 and TRBJ1-2, is EPEVTQTPSHQVTQMGQEVILRCVPISNHLYFYWYRQILGQKVEFLVSFYNNEISEKSEIFDDQFSVERPDGSNFTLKIRSTKLEDSAMYFCASSRDSYGYTFGSGTRLTVV.